This TCR beta chain was observed in a study of cytomegalovirus exposure and HLA in healthy donors. Comments on this clone: Its antigen is not identified.

PCR used 60 Vbeta primers and 13 Jbeta primers. The table came from immunoSEQ multiplex PCR; TCRdb's copy has only in-frame clones and leaves some out. The sample has over 150,000 clones; approximately 80% are singletons. Study outcomes and limitations: Roughly uniform sequencing depth across donors was assumed, possibly incorrectly. Later work found most CMV-associated TCR beta chains apparently HLA-restricted. According to a later analysis, donors in an Asian-associated ancestry cluster reportedly had fewer N-insertions than the roughly 720-donor mean. One cluster of highly shared sequence variants probably arose as a sequencing artifact.

V lost 2 bases and J lost 5; bases outside the gene matches: 5. The length of the CDR3 is 15 residues. Germline-derived CDR1 and CDR2 are SGHRS and YFSETQ. Sequencing input: PBMCs. This chain links TRBV5-1 with TRBJ2-1, with 9 bases matching TRBD2. The sequence was collected from a young man in good health and CMV-seropositive. The CDR3 loop is CASSFRLAGNNEQFF. In nucleotides, the CDR3 is TGCGCCAGCAGCTTTCGGCTAGCGGGGAACAATGAGCAGTTCTTC. Drawing the rest from reference TRBV5-1 and TRBJ2-1, the complete variable domain is KAGVTQTPRYLIKTRGQQVTLSCSPISGHRSVSWYQQTPGQGLQFLFEYFSETQRNKGNFPGRFSGRQFSNSRSEMNVSTLELGDSALYLCASSFRLAGNNEQFFGPGTRLTVL.